Following are 6 T cell receptor beta chains from one sample sequenced in a study of T cells in localized non-small cell lung cancer. This table comes from immunoSEQ multiplex PCR, and its TCRdb copy is limited to in-frame clones, with some not included. The table lists approximately 47,000 clones, about 86% of them singletons. The source was PBMCs, collected before any cancer treatment. The source is a man between 40 and 69 years old with stage II lung adenocarcinoma.

The chain recombines TRBV7-3 with TRBJ2-1; the match to TRBD1 covers 9 bases. V lost 4 bases to trimming and J lost 9 bases; unmatched junction nucleotides: 10. The CDR3 spans 15 residues. Germline V gene data show CDR1 as SGHTA and CDR2 as FQGTGA. This chain's CDR3 is CASSSDRGKVGEQFF. CDR3 sequence (DNA): TGTGCCAGCAGCTCCGACAGGGGGAAGGTCGGTGAGCAGTTCTTC.

Here the CDR3 reads CATSRDGVAGSQETQYF. The CDR3 DNA reads TGTGCCACCAGCAGAGATGGGGTAGCGGGGAGTCAAGAGACCCAGTACTTC. The chain combines TRBV15 with TRBJ2-5, with 8 bases matching TRBD2. Germline V gene data show CDR1 as LNHNV and CDR2 as YYDKDF (reference sequence). The CDR3 sequence is 17 residues long. V lost 0 bases and J lost 2; bases outside the gene matches: 8. Full variable domain (outside the CDR3, taken from reference TRBV15 and TRBJ2-5): DAMVIQNPRYQVTQFGKPVTLSCSQTLNHNVMYWYQQKSSQAPKLLFHYYDKDFNNEADTPDNFQSRRPNTSFCFLDIRSPGLGDTAMYLCATSRDGVAGSQETQYFGPGTRLLVL.

The chain has TRBV28 and TRBJ1-2; maybe TRBD1 (5 bases). The V end lost 3 bases, the J end lost 3 bases, and 11 bases lay between the germline ends. The CDR3 is made up of 14 amino acids. The germline V gene has CDR1 MDHEN and CDR2 SYDVKM. The CDR3 DNA reads TGTGCCAGCAGTTTCCGGGGCGGGTACTATGGCTACACCTTC. It translates to CASSFRGGYYGYTF.

Written as DNA, the CDR3 is TGTGCCAGCTCACCTACAGCGATTCGGGGCACTGAAGCTTTCTTT. Protein sequence: CASSPTAIRGTEAFF. The chain couples TRBV18 to TRBJ1-1; no definite D call. With 3 bases removed from V and 4 bases from J, the gap between germline ends came to 15 bases. The CDR3 totals 15 residues. CDR1 KGHSH and CDR2 LQKENI come from the germline V gene. The full variable domain, rest sourced from reference TRBV18 and TRBJ1-1, is NAGVMQNPRHLVRRRGQEARLRCSPMKGHSHVYWYRQLPEEGLKFMVYLQKENIIDESGMPKERFSAEFPKEGPSILRIQQVVRGDSAAYFCASSPTAIRGTEAFFGQGTRLTVV.

As to this clone: Compared with germline, one end of the junction differs, possibly owing to a read error. The CDR3 spells CASSFNTGGLIEPSF. As DNA, the CDR3 is TGTGCCAGCAGCTTTAATACAGGGGGCTTGATAGAGCCCAGTTTC. This chain joins TRBV5-5 and TRBJ1-2; 9 bases are shared with TRBD1. Germline V CDR1 and CDR2: SGHKS, YYEKEE (reference sequence). The CDR3 loop spans 15 amino acids. Looking up the rest from reference TRBV5-5 and TRBJ1-2 gives the full variable domain: DAGVTQSPTHLIKTRGQQVTLRCSPISGHKSVSWYQQVLGQGPQFIFQYYEKEERGRGNFPDRFSARQFPNYSSELNVNALLLGDSALYLCASSFNTGGLIEPSFGSGTRLTVV.

The chain is built from TRBV2 and TRBJ2-7; D gene unclear. V lost 7 bases, J lost 6 bases, and 19 bases lay in between. Germline CDR1 reads SNHLY; CDR2 reads FYNNEI. The CDR3 loop spans 14 amino acids. The CDR3: CASKEGPGGIEQYF. In nucleotides, the CDR3 is TGTGCCAGCAAAGAAGGGCCCGGCGGAATCGAGCAGTACTTC. Complete variable domain (other parts from reference TRBV2 and TRBJ2-7): EPEVTQTPSHQVTQMGQEVILRCVPISNHLYFYWYRQILGQKVEFLVSFYNNEISEKSEIFDDQFSVERPDGSNFTLKIRSTKLEDSAMYFCASKEGPGGIEQYFGPGTRLTVT.